These 19 T cell receptor beta chains were all obtained from the same sample, sequenced in a study of blood T cell repertoires in COVID-19. Assay used: immunoSEQ multiplex PCR; TCRdb lists only in-frame clones, some missing. In the table there are approximately 50,000 clones, around 80% of which are singletons. Sequences were obtained from peripheral blood. Receptor source: a woman older than 75 with COVID-19, enrolled during active disease.

In the case of this clone: At one end the junction does not follow the germline gene, possibly because of a read error. The chain couples TRBV6-5 to TRBJ2-5, with 11 bases lining up with TRBD2. The CDR3 has 14 amino acids. Per germline, CDR1 MNHEY and CDR2 SVGAGI. CDR3: CASSPGLADRARHF. The CDR3 DNA reads as TGTGCCAGCAGTCCGGGACTAGCGGATCGGGCCCGCCACTTC.

This chain links TRBV30 with TRBJ1-5; no clear D gene. The CDR3 is 13 residues long. Germline V gene data show CDR1 as GTSNPN and CDR2 as SVGIG (reference sequence). V was pared by 0 bases and J by 4 bases, with 7 bases between. CDR3: CAWSVNRNQPQHF. The CDR3, as DNA: TGTGCCTGGAGTGTAAACAGAAATCAGCCCCAGCATTTT.

The genes are TRBV5-4 and TRBJ2-3, with TRBD2 identical over 7 bases. The CDR3 sequence is 17 residues long. The V gene's germline CDR1 is SGHNT and CDR2 YYREEE (reference sequence). The ends lost 1 base at V and 5 bases at J; junction bases unmatched: 13. The CDR3 here is CASSLFYGGSWVDTQYF. The CDR3 DNA is TGTGCCAGCAGCTTGTTTTACGGCGGGAGTTGGGTAGATACGCAGTATTTT.

The chain is built from TRBV20-1 and TRBJ2-2; D may be TRBD1 (7 bases). Germline lookup yields CDR1 DFQATT and CDR2 SNEGSKA (reference sequence). V shed 3 bases and J shed 7 bases, with 21 bases lying between them. The CDR3 runs to 16 residues. The CDR3 reads CSASCLTGQRVGELFF. The CDR3 DNA reads as TGCAGTGCTAGTTGCCTAACGGGACAGCGGGTCGGGGAGCTGTTTTTT.

This clone was counted between two and nine times. The V and J genes are TRBV3-1 (or the pseudogene TRBV3-2) and TRBJ1-3; the D gene is possibly TRBD1 (6 bases). Per the germline V gene, CDR1 is LGHDT and CDR2 is YNNKEL (reference sequence). V lost 5 bases and J lost 0, with 8 bases in between. The CDR3 consists of 14 residues. The CDR3 sequence: CASSTTGSGNTIYF. As DNA, the CDR3 is TGTGCCAGCAGCACGACAGGCTCTGGAAACACCATATATTTT.

The V gene is TRBV7-9, the J gene TRBJ2-5, with TRBD2 as a possible D gene (5 bases). V was cut by 5 bases and J by 2 bases, with 9 bases left in between. Germline V CDR1 and CDR2: SEHNR, FQNEAQ (reference sequence). The CDR3 has 13 amino acids. This CDR3 is CASSRPGQETQYF. The CDR3 nucleotides read TGTGCCAGCAGCCGTCCGGGGCAAGAGACCCAGTACTTC.

The chain recombines TRBV19 with TRBJ2-1; D may be TRBD1 (5 bases). Germline CDR1 reads LNHDA; CDR2 reads SQIVND (reference sequence). V lost 4 bases and J 2 bases, leaving 12 bases between the germline ends. The length of the CDR3 is 15 residues. Here the CDR3 reads CASSSTGFTYNEQFF. CDR3 sequence (DNA): TGTGCCAGTAGTAGTACAGGTTTTACCTACAATGAGCAGTTCTTC.

This clone appeared once. This chain links TRBV9 with TRBJ2-2; no firm D call. Germline lookup yields CDR1 SGDLS and CDR2 YYNGEE. V lost 0 bases and J lost 7, with 13 bases in between. This CDR3 region has 15 residues. In nucleotides, the CDR3 is TGTGCCAGCAGCGTAGGACCAGACTTGGTCGGGGAGCTGTTTTTT. It specifies CASSVGPDLVGELFF.

The chain uses TRBV10-3 and TRBJ2-2; 7 bases align to TRBD1. The length of the CDR3 is 14 residues. CDR1 is ENHRY and CDR2 is SYGVKD in the germline V gene. V shed 3 bases and J 7 bases; nucleotides not matched to a gene: 5. Here the CDR3 reads CAISDRGNGGELFF. The CDR3 nucleotides read TGTGCCATCAGTGACAGGGGGAATGGCGGGGAGCTGTTTTTT.

The CDR3 bases are TGTGCCAGTAGTACGGGAGCGGGGGCGGTCCAAGAGACCCAGTACTTC. Translated, it gives CASSTGAGAVQETQYF. The chain links TRBV19 to TRBJ2-5; 8 bases align to TRBD2. Looked up from germline, CDR1 is LNHDA and CDR2 is SQIVND (reference sequence). The length of the CDR3 is 16 residues. V lost 4 bases, J lost 1 base, and 8 bases stayed unmatched.

The chain joins TRBV9 to TRBJ1-1; D is undetermined. This CDR3 contains 13 residues. Per germline, CDR1 SGDLS and CDR2 YYNGEE. Trimming stripped 2 bases from V and 1 base from J, with 6 bases between. The CDR3 DNA sequence: TGTGCCAGCAGCGTTCAATCGAACACTGAAGCTTTCTTT. Amino acid sequence: CASSVQSNTEAFF. Variable domain in full (rest from reference TRBV9 and TRBJ1-1): DSGVTQTPKHLITATGQRVTLRCSPRSGDLSVYWYQQSLDQGLQFLIQYYNGEERAKGNILERFSAQQFPDLHSELNLSSLELGDSALYFCASSVQSNTEAFFGQGTRLTVV.

V is TRBV6-2 or TRBV6-3 and J is TRBJ2-2; tentative D call: TRBD1 (5 bases). Between the trimmed V and J ends, which lost 4 bases and 4 bases, there was a span of 10 bases. Germline CDR1 is MNHEY and CDR2 is SVGEGT. The CDR3 consists of 14 residues. This CDR3 reads CASSSGAFTGELFF. The CDR3 DNA reads TGTGCCAGCAGTTCTGGGGCATTCACCGGGGAGCTGTTTTTT.

The chain is built from TRBV18 and TRBJ1-6; 9 bases are shared with TRBD1. V shed 4 bases and J 7 bases; nucleotides not matched to a gene: 5. Per the germline V gene, CDR1 is KGHSH and CDR2 is LQKENI. The CDR3 is 15 amino acids. The CDR3 loop is CASSLDRGRNSPLHF. CDR3 DNA: TGTGCCAGCTCACTGGACAGGGGAAGGAATTCACCCCTCCACTTT.

This clone has only one observation. CDR3 protein: CSVELAESTDTQYF. As DNA, the CDR3 is TGCAGCGTTGAACTAGCGGAAAGCACAGATACGCAGTATTTT. The chain couples TRBV29-1 to TRBJ2-3; 7 positions match TRBD2. Germline values: CDR1 SQVTM, CDR2 ANQGSEA. With V trimmed by 2 bases and J by 0 bases, 2 bases remained unmatched. The CDR3 is 14 residues long.

The V gene is TRBV24-1, the J gene TRBJ2-1; 9 bases fit TRBD1. Germline CDR1 KGHDR, CDR2 SFDVKD. V lost 9 bases, J lost 6 bases, and 5 bases stayed unmatched. There are 13 residues in the CDR3. CDR3 sequence: CATGQGPRNEQFF. The CDR3 DNA sequence: TGTGCCACCGGACAGGGGCCTCGCAATGAGCAGTTCTTC.

This clone showed up many times. The chain uses TRBV19 and TRBJ1-5; D perhaps matches TRBD1 (6 bases). This CDR3 has 15 residues. Trimming removed 2 bases from V and 7 bases from J, with 15 bases in between. CDR1 is LNHDA, CDR2 SQIVND, per germline (reference sequence). The CDR3 sequence is CASSISWGGGQPQHF. DNA for the CDR3: TGTGCCAGTAGTATATCATGGGGGGGCGGACAGCCCCAGCATTTT. The complete variable domain, with remaining parts taken from reference TRBV19 and TRBJ1-5, reads DGGITQSPKYLFRKEGQNVTLSCEQNLNHDAMYWYRQDPGQGLRLIYYSQIVNDFQKGDIAEGYSVSREKKESFPLTVTSAQKNPTAFYLCASSISWGGGQPQHFGDGTRLSIL.

In this sample, this clone turned up once. The chain has TRBV5-1 and TRBJ2-7, with 7 nucleotides matching TRBD1. Unmatched junction bases numbered 8, after V lost 4 bases and J lost 7 bases. The CDR3 has 13 residues. Germline CDR1 reads SGHRS; CDR2 reads YFSETQ. The CDR3 sequence is CASSVGQRSEQYF. The CDR3 coding sequence is TGCGCCAGCAGCGTGGGACAGCGATCGGAGCAGTACTTC.

The chain has TRBV18 and TRBJ1-2, with D perhaps matching TRBD1 (6 bases). CDR1 is KGHSH, CDR2 LQKENI, per germline. Trimming shortened V by 2 bases and J by 4 bases, and 17 bases separated the two germline ends. The CDR3 length is 16 residues. CDR3 DNA: TGTGCCAGCTCACCAACCCTGGGGGCGAAGGGCTATGGCTACACCTTC. The encoded protein is CASSPTLGAKGYGYTF.

The V call is TRBV27, the J call TRBJ2-7; maybe TRBD2 (6 bases). The germline gives CDR1 MNHEY, CDR2 SMNVEV (reference sequence). Trimming took off 6 bases at V and 4 bases at J, with 16 bases between the two ends. The CDR3 spans 14 residues. CDR3 sequence reads: CASRRSGRGYEQYF. CDR3 sequence (DNA): TGTGCCAGCAGACGGTCGGGGCGGGGATACGAGCAGTACTTC.